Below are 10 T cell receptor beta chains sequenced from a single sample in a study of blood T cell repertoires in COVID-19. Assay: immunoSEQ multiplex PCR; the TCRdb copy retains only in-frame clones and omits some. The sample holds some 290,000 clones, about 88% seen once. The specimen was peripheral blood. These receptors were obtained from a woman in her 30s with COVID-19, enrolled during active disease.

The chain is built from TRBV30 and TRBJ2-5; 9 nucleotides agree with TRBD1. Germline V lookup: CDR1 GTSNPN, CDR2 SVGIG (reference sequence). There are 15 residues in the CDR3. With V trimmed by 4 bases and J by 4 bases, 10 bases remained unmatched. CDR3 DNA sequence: TGTGCCTGGACCGTCGGGGGACAGGGACGAGAGACCCAGTACTTC. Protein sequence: CAWTVGGQGRETQYF.

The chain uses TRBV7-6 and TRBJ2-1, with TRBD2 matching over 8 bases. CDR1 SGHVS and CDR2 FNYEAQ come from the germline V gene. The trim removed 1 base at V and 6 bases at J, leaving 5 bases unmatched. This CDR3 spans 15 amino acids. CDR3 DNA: TGTGCCAGCAGCTTAGGGGGACTAGGGATCAATGAGCAGTTCTTC. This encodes CASSLGGLGINEQFF.

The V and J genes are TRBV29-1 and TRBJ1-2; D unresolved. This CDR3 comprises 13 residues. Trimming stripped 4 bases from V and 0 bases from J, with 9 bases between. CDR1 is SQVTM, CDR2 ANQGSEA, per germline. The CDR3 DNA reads TGCAGCGTTGCCTCCAGTACTAACTATGGCTACACCTTC. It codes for CSVASSTNYGYTF.

The CDR3 reads CASSLRLAGGGDTQYF. The DNA of the CDR3 is TGTGCCAGCAGTTTAAGACTAGCGGGAGGTGGAGATACGCAGTATTTT. The J gene is TRBJ2-3, the V gene TRBV27; 13 bases are shared with TRBD2. V lost 2 bases to trimming and J lost 5 bases; unmatched junction nucleotides: 4. Germline CDR1 and CDR2: MNHEY and SMNVEV (reference sequence). CDR3 length equals 16 residues.

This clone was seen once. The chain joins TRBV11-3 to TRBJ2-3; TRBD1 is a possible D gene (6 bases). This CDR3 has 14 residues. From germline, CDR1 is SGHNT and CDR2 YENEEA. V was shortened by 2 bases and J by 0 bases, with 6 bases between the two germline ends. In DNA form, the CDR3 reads TGTGCCAGCAGCTTAAGGGGGAGCACAGATACGCAGTATTTT. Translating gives CASSLRGSTDTQYF.

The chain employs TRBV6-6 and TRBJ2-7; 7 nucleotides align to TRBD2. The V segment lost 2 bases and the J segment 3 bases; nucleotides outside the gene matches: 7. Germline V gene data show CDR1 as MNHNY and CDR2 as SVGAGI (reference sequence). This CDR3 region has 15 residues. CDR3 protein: CASSYGRAGVYEQYF. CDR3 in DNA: TGTGCCAGCAGTTACGGGAGGGCGGGGGTCTACGAGCAGTACTTC.

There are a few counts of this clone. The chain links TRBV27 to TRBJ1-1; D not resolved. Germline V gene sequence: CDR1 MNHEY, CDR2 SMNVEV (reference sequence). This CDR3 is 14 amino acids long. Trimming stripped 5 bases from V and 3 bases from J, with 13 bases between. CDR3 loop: CASSPLLRDTEAFF. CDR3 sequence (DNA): TGTGCCAGCAGTCCGCTTTTGAGGGACACTGAAGCTTTCTTT.

The CDR3 sequence is CASLDTGTASYEQYF. DNA of the CDR3: TGTGCCAGCCTTGACACCGGGACAGCCTCCTACGAGCAGTACTTC. The chain couples TRBV2 to TRBJ2-7, with 7 bases lining up with TRBD1. Germline V lookup: CDR1 SNHLY, CDR2 FYNNEI. The length of the CDR3 is 15 residues. V trimming: 8 bases; J trimming: 0 bases; junction bases outside the gene matches: 10. The complete variable domain, with remaining parts taken from reference TRBV2 and TRBJ2-7, reads EPEVTQTPSHQVTQMGQEVILRCVPISNHLYFYWYRQILGQKVEFLVSFYNNEISEKSEIFDDQFSVERPDGSNFTLKIRSTKLEDSAMYFCASLDTGTASYEQYFGPGTRLTVT.

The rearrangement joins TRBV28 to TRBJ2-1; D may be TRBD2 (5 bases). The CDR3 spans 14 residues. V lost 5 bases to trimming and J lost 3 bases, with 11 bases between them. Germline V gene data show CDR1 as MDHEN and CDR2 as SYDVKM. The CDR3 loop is CASSQPLVYNEQFF. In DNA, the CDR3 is TGTGCCAGCAGTCAACCACTAGTCTACAATGAGCAGTTCTTC.

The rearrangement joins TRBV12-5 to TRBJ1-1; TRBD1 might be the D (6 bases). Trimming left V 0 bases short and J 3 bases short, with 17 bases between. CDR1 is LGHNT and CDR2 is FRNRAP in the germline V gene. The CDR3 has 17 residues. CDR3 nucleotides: TGTGCTAGTGGTTTGGTACTGGGCAGGGGAATGGACACTGAAGCTTTCTTT. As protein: CASGLVLGRGMDTEAFF.